These T cell receptor beta chains were read from a single sample in a study of blood T cell repertoires in COVID-19. The repertoire was sequenced with immunoSEQ multiplex PCR; TCRdb's copy has only in-frame clones and lacks some. The data contain approximately 240,000 clones, around four fifths of them seen just once; the ten biggest clones take up about a sixth. Source material: peripheral blood. The source of these receptors is a woman older than 75 with active or convalescent COVID-19. CDR3s include the opening cysteine and the closing phenylalanine or tryptophan. A D gene is named only where the DNA matches it firmly. Size values are once, few and many counts, or a class for expanded clones, and some rows have none.

>TRBD1|TRBJ1-1|16|-|TRBV24-1
CATSDSQGAGYTEAFF
>-|TRBJ2-7|19|-|TRBV3-1/TRBV3-2
CASSQRVGASGASPDEQYF
>-|TRBJ2-7|12|-|TRBV29-1
CSVVRSGYEQYF
>TRBD2|TRBJ2-7|15|-|TRBV28
CASSLSSGITYEQYF
>TRBD1|TRBJ2-5|15|once|TRBV5-1
CASSLSNPGGETQYF
>-|TRBJ1-1|16|-|TRBV3-1/TRBV3-2
CASSQEVSRAPREAFF
>-|TRBJ2-5|12|-|TRBV6-5
CASMSSGETQYF
>TRBD2|TRBJ2-3|15|once|TRBV5-6
CASSLTSGVGDTQYF
>TRBD2|TRBJ2-2|16|once|TRBV7-3
CASSLRGSGYTGELFF
>-|TRBJ1-1|15|-|TRBV5-1
CASSLGPAGSGEAFF
>-|TRBJ2-7|13|once|TRBV5-1
CASSRDTSYEQYF
>TRBD2|TRBJ2-7|18|few|TRBV11-2
CASTFNLAGGPSSYEQYF
>-|TRBJ2-3|15|-|TRBV15
CATSFSRAQLVTQYF
>-|TRBJ1-2|12|-|TRBV27
CASSPTGSGYTF
>TRBD2|TRBJ2-1|12|-|TRBV5-6
CASSGGGDEQFF
>TRBD2|TRBJ2-3|16|-|TRBV7-2
CASSPMGLVTTDTQYF
>-|TRBJ2-1|11|-|TRBV7-9
CASSQEGGQFF
>-|TRBJ2-7|12|-|TRBV18
CASSPYSYEQYF
>-|TRBJ2-2|13|-|TRBV19
CASSHQNTGELFF